This T cell receptor beta chain was sequenced for a study of blood T cell repertoires in COVID-19. This clone appeared once. Germline-derived CDR1 and CDR2 are MNHNS and SASEGT. The CDR3 has 17 amino acids. Trimming took 1 base from V and 6 from J, leaving 18 bases between them. Data came from immunoSEQ multiplex PCR; TCRdb stores just in-frame clones and leaves some out. In the table there are about 430,000 clones, 70% to 90% of which are singletons. This chain links TRBV6-1 with TRBJ1-4, with TRBD1 as a possible D gene (5 bases). This sequence originates from a woman between 25 and 40 years old with acute COVID-19. What was sequenced was PBMCs or T cells enriched from blood (not recorded which). CDR3 sequence (DNA): TGTGCCAGCAGTGAAGGTAGTCGGGCAGGGTTTTATGAAAAACTGTTTTTT. Amino acid sequence: CASSEGSRAGFYEKLFF.